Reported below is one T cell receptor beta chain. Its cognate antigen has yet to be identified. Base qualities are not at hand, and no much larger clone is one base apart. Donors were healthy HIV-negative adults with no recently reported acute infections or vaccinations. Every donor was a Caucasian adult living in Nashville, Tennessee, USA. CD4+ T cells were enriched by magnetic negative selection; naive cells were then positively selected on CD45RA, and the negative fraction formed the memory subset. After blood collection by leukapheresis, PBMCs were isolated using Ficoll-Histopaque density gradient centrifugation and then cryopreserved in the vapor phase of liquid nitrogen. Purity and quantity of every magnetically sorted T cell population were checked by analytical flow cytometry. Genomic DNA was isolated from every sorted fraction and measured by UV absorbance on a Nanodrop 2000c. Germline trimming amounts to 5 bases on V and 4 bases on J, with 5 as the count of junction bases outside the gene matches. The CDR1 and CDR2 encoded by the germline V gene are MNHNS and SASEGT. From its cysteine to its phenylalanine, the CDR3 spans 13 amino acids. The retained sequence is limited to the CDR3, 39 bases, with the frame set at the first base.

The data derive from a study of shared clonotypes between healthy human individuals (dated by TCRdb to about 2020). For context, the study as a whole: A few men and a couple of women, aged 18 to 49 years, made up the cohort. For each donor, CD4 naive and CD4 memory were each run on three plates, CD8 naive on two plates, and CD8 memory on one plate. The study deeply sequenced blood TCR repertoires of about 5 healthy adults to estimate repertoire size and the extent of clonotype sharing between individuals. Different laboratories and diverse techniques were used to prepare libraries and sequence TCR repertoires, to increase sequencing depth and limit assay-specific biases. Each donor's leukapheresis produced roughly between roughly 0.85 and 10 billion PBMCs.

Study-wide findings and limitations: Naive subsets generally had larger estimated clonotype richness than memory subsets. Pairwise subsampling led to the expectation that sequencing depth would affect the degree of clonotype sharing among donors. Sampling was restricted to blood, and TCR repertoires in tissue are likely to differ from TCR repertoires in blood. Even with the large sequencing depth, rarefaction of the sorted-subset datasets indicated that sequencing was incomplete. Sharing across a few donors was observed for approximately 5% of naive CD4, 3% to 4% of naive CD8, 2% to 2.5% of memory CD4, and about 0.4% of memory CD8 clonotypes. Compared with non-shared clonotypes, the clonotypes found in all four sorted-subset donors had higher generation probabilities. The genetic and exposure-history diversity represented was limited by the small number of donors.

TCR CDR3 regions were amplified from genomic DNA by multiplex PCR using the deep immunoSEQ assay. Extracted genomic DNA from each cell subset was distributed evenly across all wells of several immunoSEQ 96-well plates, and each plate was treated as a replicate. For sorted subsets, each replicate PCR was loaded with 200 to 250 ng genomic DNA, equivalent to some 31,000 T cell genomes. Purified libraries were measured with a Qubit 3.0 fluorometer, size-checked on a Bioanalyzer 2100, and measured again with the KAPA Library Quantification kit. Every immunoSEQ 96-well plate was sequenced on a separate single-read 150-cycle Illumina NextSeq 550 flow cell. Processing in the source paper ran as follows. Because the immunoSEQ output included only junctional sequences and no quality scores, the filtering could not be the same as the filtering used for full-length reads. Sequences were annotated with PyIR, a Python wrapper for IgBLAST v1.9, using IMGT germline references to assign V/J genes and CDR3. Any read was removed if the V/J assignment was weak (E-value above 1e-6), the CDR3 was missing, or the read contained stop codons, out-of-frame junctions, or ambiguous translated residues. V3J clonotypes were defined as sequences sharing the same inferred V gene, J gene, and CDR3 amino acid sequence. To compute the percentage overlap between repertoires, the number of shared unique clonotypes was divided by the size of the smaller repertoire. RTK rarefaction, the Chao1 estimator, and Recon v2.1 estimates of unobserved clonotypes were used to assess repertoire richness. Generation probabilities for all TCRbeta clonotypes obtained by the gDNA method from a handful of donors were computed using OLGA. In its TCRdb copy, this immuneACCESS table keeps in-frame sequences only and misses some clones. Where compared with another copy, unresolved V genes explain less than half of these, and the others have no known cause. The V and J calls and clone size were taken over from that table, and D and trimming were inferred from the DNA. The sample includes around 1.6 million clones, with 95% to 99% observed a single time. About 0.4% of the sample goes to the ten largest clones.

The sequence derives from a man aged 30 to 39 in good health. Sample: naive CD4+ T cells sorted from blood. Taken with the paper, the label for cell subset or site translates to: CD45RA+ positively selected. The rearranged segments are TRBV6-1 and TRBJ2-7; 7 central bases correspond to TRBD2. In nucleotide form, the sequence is TGTGCCAGCAGTCGAGGGGAGGGTTACGAGCAGTACTTC. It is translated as CASSRGEGYEQYF.